The clone carrying this T cell receptor beta chain was recorded once. Its antigen remains unidentified. The sample is drawn from a study of cytomegalovirus exposure and HLA in healthy donors. Study conclusions and caveats: Common viral pathogens seemed to be connected with several of the most significant clusters, according to a later analysis. Sequencing likely produced, as an artifact, a cluster of highly shared sequence variants.

The ends were cut back, 1 base at V and 3 bases at J, with 13 bases in the middle. The CDR3 has 15 residues. Per the germline V gene, CDR1 is MGHDK and CDR2 is SYGVNS. This PCR relied on a set of 60 Vbeta primers and 13 Jbeta primers. Per the authors' pipeline: The count from a later analysis was some 81 million unique TCR beta chains, 9.5 million to 13 million of them shared. The repertoire was sequenced with immunoSEQ multiplex PCR; TCRdb's copy has only in-frame clones and lacks some. V, J and clone size reflect that table, while D and trimming were determined from the DNA. The sample lists some 110,000 clones, 83% occurring once.

The TCR comes from a man between 18 and 35 years old in good health and CMV-seronegative. The genes are TRBV25-1 and TRBJ2-7; possible D gene TRBD2, 6 bases. The source material was PBMCs. For the CDR3, the DNA is TGTGCCAGCAGTGAATCAATAGCGGCCCGCTACGAGCAGTACTTC. It is translated as CASSESIAARYEQYF.